This T cell receptor (beta chain) came from a study of T cells after yellow fever vaccination. CDR1 SGHTA and CDR2 FQGTGA come from the germline V gene. The CDR3 totals 17 residues. V lost 1 base and J lost 8, with 21 bases in between. TCRdb ran MiXCR on the 5' RACE reads and lists one entry per CDR3 protein. The table lists around 120,000 distinct CDR3 sequences, roughly 15% of them singletons. The genes are TRBV7-3 and TRBJ2-1; weak D call: TRBD1 (5 bases). This sample comprised CD8+ T cells sorted from PBMCs, obtained 5 days after the yellow fever booster vaccination. This TCR was sampled from a man aged 18 to 29 who received the YFV17D yellow fever vaccine. CDR3 coding DNA: TGTGCCAGCAGCTTAAGGGGTTCTCGGCAGGGTCACGATGAGCAGTTCTTC. Residues: CASSLRGSRQGHDEQFF.